This T cell receptor (beta chain) emerged from a study of T cells in Graves' hyperthyroidism and ophthalmopathy. Whole-study context: Initial diagnosis, before any treatment, was when peripheral blood was collected.

Amplification yielded TCR beta CDR3 regions, with RNA transcripts as the source. The HTBI primer set was used in a first-round RT-PCR of the TCR CDR3. TCRdb called the multiplex PCR reads again in MiXCR, with one record for every CDR3 protein. The table includes about 290,000 distinct CDR3 sequences, 15% to 20% detected once. This clonotype was counted many times. Antigen unknown. Findings of the study overall: Within blood appeared most thyroid clonotypes that had expanded above 0.001.

This CDR3 has 12 amino acids. The ends were cut back, 4 bases at V and 1 base at J, with 3 bases in the middle. The V gene's germline CDR1 is KGHDR and CDR2 SFDVKD. Each diagnosis drew on symptoms, thyroxine, TRAb, thyroid ultrasound and orbital computed tomography findings. The PBMCs studied were ones that came from 8.5 to 10 ml fresh peripheral blood. Sequenced material: blood. This chain links TRBV24-1 with TRBJ1-1, with D unclear. The receptor was isolated from an older woman with Graves' ophthalmopathy. The CDR3 nucleotides read TGTGCCACCAGTGACGGGAACACTGAAGCTTTCTTT. Translation: CATSDGNTEAFF.